The present T cell receptor beta chain was sequenced within a study of radiation and T cells in renal cell carcinoma. Assay used: immunoSEQ multiplex PCR; TCRdb lists only in-frame clones, some missing. Of around 99,000 clones in the sample, about 79% are singletons; the top ten hold approximately 6.9%. The germline V gene encodes CDR1 MNHEY and CDR2 SMNVEV (reference sequence). V lost 7 bases, J lost 1 base, and 15 bases lay in between. The CDR3 totals 15 residues. As for time point: blood 4 weeks post-SBRT, at nephrectomy. Described treatment: 15 Gy SBRT to primary tumor, nephrectomy 4 weeks later. Nephrectomy followed 15 Gy stereotactic body radiation by 4 weeks.

The TCR was taken from a man aged 55 to 70 with renal cell carcinoma. The V gene is TRBV27, the J gene TRBJ2-3; D is perhaps TRBD2 (6 bases). The input for sequencing was blood, taken from a patient whose treatment included radiotherapy and nephrectomy. The CDR3: CASNPSGSGTDTQYF. The CDR3 nucleotides read TGTGCCAGCAACCCGAGCGGGTCCGGCACAGATACGCAGTATTTT.